This T cell receptor beta chain was sequenced during a study of shared clonotypes between healthy human individuals. The V gene lost 8 bases and the J gene lost 8 bases, with 15 bases spanning the gap. The CDR3 loop spans 13 amino acids. Per the germline V gene, CDR1 is MGHRA and CDR2 is YSYEKL. Study results and caveats: Of the naive CD4 clonotypes, around 4.9% were shared across a few donors.

Only Caucasian adults living in Nashville, Tennessee served as donors. This clone appeared a single time. The target antigen is unknown. Deep-level running was used for the assay. Over several immunoSEQ plates, each subset's genomic DNA was distributed in even portions. Some clones are missing from TCRdb's copy, which holds only in-frame ones; the method was immunoSEQ multiplex PCR. Here the sample spans millions of clones, roughly 96% being singletons. The source material was naive CD4+ T cells sorted from blood. The subset was: CD45RA+ positively selected. This TCR derives from a man aged 18 to 29 in good health. The J gene is TRBJ1-4, the V gene TRBV4-1, with D unclear. In nucleotides, the CDR3 is TGCGCCAGCTCGTTCTTGCTCACCGAAAAACTGTTTTTT. This codes for CASSFLLTEKLFF.